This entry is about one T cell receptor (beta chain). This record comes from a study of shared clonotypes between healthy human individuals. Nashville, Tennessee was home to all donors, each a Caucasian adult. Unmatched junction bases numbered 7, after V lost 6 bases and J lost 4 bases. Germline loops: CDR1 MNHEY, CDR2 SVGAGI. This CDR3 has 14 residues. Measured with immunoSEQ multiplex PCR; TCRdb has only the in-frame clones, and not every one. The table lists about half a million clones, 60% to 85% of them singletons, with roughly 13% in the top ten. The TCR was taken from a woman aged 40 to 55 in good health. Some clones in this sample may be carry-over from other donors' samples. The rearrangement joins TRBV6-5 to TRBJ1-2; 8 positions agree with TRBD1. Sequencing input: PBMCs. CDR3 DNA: TGTGCCAGCAGGACAGGGGACTTCTTCTATGGCTACACCTTC. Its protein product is CASRTGDFFYGYTF.